This entry is about one T cell receptor beta chain. This entry belongs to a study of blood T cell repertoires in COVID-19. Background on the study: T cells, B-cell-depleted T cells, or PBMCs provided the cDNA or gDNA that served as material.

Donors in Cohort 3 counted as recovered after two negative PCRs, clearance, or symptom resolution. Methods used by the authors: Reference gene primers were amplified, and this amplification served to estimate nucleated cell counts. TCRdb keeps only in-frame clones here, not all; method: immunoSEQ multiplex PCR. That table gives V, J and clone size, and the DNA gave D and trimming. The sample holds about 310,000 clones, about 91% seen once. Sequenced input: PBMCs or T cells enriched from blood (not recorded which). This TCR derives from a woman between 18 and 30 years old who had recovered from COVID-19.

The CDR3 here is CASLGRVPSLQPQHF. CDR3 bases: TGTGCCTCCCTTGGCAGGGTTCCTTCCCTTCAGCCCCAGCATTTT. The chain uses TRBV19 and TRBJ1-5; possibly TRBD1 for D (5 bases). Trimming left V 11 bases short and J 6 bases short, with 23 bases between. The CDR3 is 15 residues long. The germline V gene has CDR1 LNHDA and CDR2 SQIVND (reference sequence).